Presented here are 24 T cell receptor beta chains from one specimen sequenced in a study of T cells in Graves' hyperthyroidism and ophthalmopathy. TCR beta CDR3 sequences were amplified from RNA transcripts. The TCR CDR3 first-round RT-PCR relied on the HTBI primer set. TCRdb called the multiplex PCR reads again in MiXCR, with one record for every CDR3 protein. The data show about 400,000 distinct CDR3 sequences, with 25% seen just once and less than 85% held by the top ten. Sequenced input: blood. These receptors all come from a man aged 50 or older with Graves' hyperthyroidism.

The chain recombines TRBV2 with TRBJ1-6, with D perhaps TRBD1 (5 bases). The germline CDR1 and CDR2 sequences are SNHLY and FYNNEI. The CDR3 length is 13 residues. Between the trimmed V and J ends, which lost 9 bases and 6 bases, there was a span of 12 bases. CDR3 amino acids: CASRDAFNSPLHF. The DNA of the CDR3 is TGTGCCAGTCGGGACGCTTTTAATTCACCCCTCCACTTT.

This clonotype was recorded a few times. This rearrangement joins TRBV10-2 to TRBJ2-2; a possible D gene is TRBD2 (6 bases). In germline, CDR1 is WSHSY, CDR2 SAAADI. Trimming pared 2 bases from V and 4 bases from J, leaving 11 bases between. The CDR3 is 15 amino acids. The CDR3 DNA reads TGCGCCAGCAGTGAGGCGGGGTGGGGCACCGGGGAGCTGTTTTTT. Translated, it gives CASSEAGWGTGELFF.

This clonotype appeared a few times. V gene TRBV20-1 combines with J gene TRBJ2-5; D perhaps matches TRBD1 (5 bases). Germline CDR1 and CDR2: DFQATT and SNEGSKA (reference sequence). V was pared by 2 bases and J by 2 bases, with 9 bases between. CDR3 length: 13 residues. The CDR3 DNA sequence: TGCAGTGCTAGACTTGACAGTCAAGAGACCCAGTACTTC. Its translation: CSARLDSQETQYF.

This clonotype was seen a handful of times. The rearrangement uses TRBV20-1 and TRBJ2-1; D unclear. The CDR3 spans 13 residues. Germline CDR1 and CDR2: DFQATT and SNEGSKA (reference sequence). Between the trimmed V and J ends, which lost 1 base and 4 bases, there was a span of 8 bases. The CDR3 is CSARVAEYNEQFF. The CDR3 DNA follows: TGCAGTGCTAGAGTTGCAGAATACAATGAGCAGTTCTTC.

This clonotype was detected ten times or more. V and J are TRBV6-6 and TRBJ2-7; no clear D. The V gene's germline CDR1 is MNHNY and CDR2 SVGAGI (reference sequence). The CDR3 is made up of 14 amino acids. Trimming took 2 bases from V and 3 from J, leaving 11 bases between them. This CDR3 is CASSYDTGVYEQYF. DNA for the CDR3: TGTGCCAGCAGTTACGATACGGGCGTCTACGAGCAGTACTTC.

This clonotype was counted a few times. V gene TRBV9 combines with J gene TRBJ2-1; 7 positions match TRBD2. After removal of 0 bases from V and 9 bases from J, the junction contained 6 bases not matched to a gene. The CDR3 totals 14 residues. CDR1 is SGDLS and CDR2 is YYNGEE in the germline V gene. The CDR3 reads CASSVAAGAFEQFF. Here the CDR3 DNA reads TGTGCCAGCAGCGTAGCTGCGGGAGCCTTTGAGCAGTTCTTC. Looking up the rest from reference TRBV9 and TRBJ2-1 gives the full variable domain: DSGVTQTPKHLITATGQRVTLRCSPRSGDLSVYWYQQSLDQGLQFLIQYYNGEERAKGNILERFSAQQFPDLHSELNLSSLELGDSALYFCASSVAAGAFEQFFGPGTRLTVL.

The chain recombines TRBV19 with TRBJ2-1; the D call may be TRBD1 or TRBD2 (5 bases each). V dropped 4 bases and J dropped 2 bases, with 6 bases sitting between them. The CDR3 is 13 amino acids. From germline, CDR1 is LNHDA and CDR2 SQIVND (reference sequence). DNA for the CDR3: TGTGCCAGTAGTACGGGGCCCTACAATGAGCAGTTCTTC. Amino acids: CASSTGPYNEQFF.

This chain connects TRBV5-1 to TRBJ2-3, with TRBD2 matching 15 bases. The germline CDR1 and CDR2 sequences are SGHRS and YFSETQ. CDR3 length equals 21 residues. V shed 4 bases and J 1 base; nucleotides not matched to a gene: 16. The CDR3 reads CASSVNPGLAGGSSGTDTQYF. Here the CDR3 DNA reads TGCGCCAGCAGCGTGAACCCTGGACTAGCGGGAGGGTCCTCCGGCACAGATACGCAGTATTTT.

The count of this clonotype is one. This chain joins TRBV2 and TRBJ2-3, with D unresolved. CDR1 SNHLY and CDR2 FYNNEI come from the germline V gene. Trimming shortened V by 10 bases and J by 6 bases, and 17 bases separated the two germline ends. The CDR3 contains 13 residues. Written as DNA, the CDR3 is TGTGCCACCTCCCAGGCGTGGGGTGATACGCAGTATTTT. Its translation is CATSQAWGDTQYF.

The rearrangement links TRBV29-1 to TRBJ1-1; D not resolved. This CDR3 has 12 residues. Germline V gene lookup returns CDR1 SQVTM and CDR2 ANQGSEA. Trimming removed 1 base from V and 5 bases from J, with 8 bases in between. CDR3 protein: CSVEGLATEAFF. As DNA, the CDR3 is TGCAGCGTTGAAGGGCTGGCGACTGAAGCTTTCTTT.

This clonotype was picked up a small number of times. In nucleotides, the CDR3 is TGTGCCAGCAGTTCCCCGACAGAGAGCTCCTATAATTCACCCCTCCACTTT. This gives the protein CASSSPTESSYNSPLHF. The V call is TRBV28, the J call TRBJ1-6; maybe TRBD1 (5 bases). Germline lookup yields CDR1 MDHEN and CDR2 SYDVKM. The CDR3 is 17 residues long. The V end lost 4 bases, the J end lost 0 bases, and 13 bases lay between the germline ends.

This clonotype came up many times. V usage is TRBV18 and J usage is TRBJ1-5, with D unresolved. Deletions cut 5 bases from V and 5 bases from J, with 10 bases between. The CDR3 contains 13 residues. Germline assignment: CDR1 KGHSH and CDR2 LQKENI. The CDR3 sequence: CASSDHADQPQHF. DNA of the CDR3: TGTGCCAGCTCAGATCACGCGGATCAGCCCCAGCATTTT. The whole variable domain, remainder taken from reference TRBV18 and TRBJ1-5, is NAGVMQNPRHLVRRRGQEARLRCSPMKGHSHVYWYRQLPEEGLKFMVYLQKENIIDESGMPKERFSAEFPKEGPSILRIQQVVRGDSAAYFCASSDHADQPQHFGDGTRLSIL.

This clonotype occurred many times. V usage is TRBV28 and J usage is TRBJ2-5; 10 positions agree with TRBD1. Germline-derived CDR1 and CDR2 are MDHEN and SYDVKM. This CDR3 contains 14 residues. J gave up 6 bases and V 5 bases, and 6 bases lay outside the gene matches. The CDR3 protein is CASSTTGGPKTQYF. The CDR3 bases are TGTGCCAGCAGTACGACAGGGGGCCCGAAGACCCAGTACTTC.

The chain carries TRBV15 and TRBJ2-1; D is unresolved. Trimming cost V 0 bases and J 2 bases, with 5 bases left between them. CDR3 length equals 14 residues. Germline CDR1 and CDR2: LNHNV and YYDKDF (reference sequence). The CDR3 DNA is TGTGCCACCAGCAGAGATCCGGCCTACAATGAGCAGTTCTTC. Translated: CATSRDPAYNEQFF.

At least ten counts were recorded for this clonotype. The chain links TRBV28 to TRBJ2-1; 10 bases are shared with TRBD2. Trimming at V came to 6 bases and at J to 4 bases, leaving 9 bases not matched to a gene. Per germline, CDR1 MDHEN and CDR2 SYDVKM. CDR3 length equals 16 residues. CDR3 protein: CASSTGRAGGYNEQFF. As DNA, the CDR3 is TGTGCCAGCAGCACCGGGAGAGCGGGAGGGTACAATGAGCAGTTCTTC. The variable domain in full, completed from reference TRBV28 and TRBJ2-1, reads DVKVTQSSRYLVKRTGEKVFLECVQDMDHENMFWYRQDPGLGLRLIYFSYDVKMKEKGDIPEGYSVSREKKERFSLILESASTNQTSMYLCASSTGRAGGYNEQFFGPGTRLTVL.

This chain joins TRBV7-3 and TRBJ2-5; tentative D call: TRBD2 (5 bases). The CDR3 extends over 14 amino acids. CDR1 is SGHTA, CDR2 FQGTGA, per germline. V lost 2 bases and J lost 2, with 9 bases in between. The CDR3 loop reads CASSLRGAQETQYF. The CDR3 DNA reads TGTGCCAGCAGCTTACGGGGAGCTCAAGAGACCCAGTACTTC.

This clonotype was recorded many times. The chain combines TRBV29-1 with TRBJ2-1, with 11 bases aligning to TRBD2. The V gene's germline CDR1 is SQVTM and CDR2 ANQGSEA. Trimming cost V 6 bases and J 7 bases; bases outside gene matches: 11. This CDR3 region has 15 residues. CDR3 coding DNA: TGCAGCGTGGCCCCCGGGACTAGCGGTTGGAATGAGCAGTTCTTC. Its translation is CSVAPGTSGWNEQFF.

This chain links TRBV29-1 with TRBJ2-7; D possibly uses TRBD1 or TRBD2 (6 bases each). Trimming removed 7 bases at V and 4 bases at J, with 14 bases between. This CDR3 spans 12 amino acids. Germline CDR1 is SQVTM and CDR2 is ANQGSEA. The CDR3 bases are TGCAGCGGGAGGGGGAACAATTACGAGCAGTACTTC. It yields the protein CSGRGNNYEQYF.

The table lists this clonotype with a few counts. J is TRBJ2-1 and V is TRBV6-1; tentatively, D is TRBD1 (6 bases). This CDR3 contains 13 residues. Per the germline V gene, CDR1 is MNHNS and CDR2 is SASEGT. Trimming took off 6 bases at V and 5 bases at J, with 11 bases between the two ends. CDR3 sequence: CASSRNRDNEQFF. The DNA for the CDR3 is TGTGCCAGCAGCCGAAACAGGGACAATGAGCAGTTCTTC.

The sample holds many counts of this clonotype. This sequence joins TRBV11-2 and TRBJ1-5; 12 nucleotides align to TRBD1. V lost 5 bases, J lost 3 bases, and 5 bases stayed unmatched. The CDR3 runs to 16 residues. Germline lookup yields CDR1 SGHAT and CDR2 FQNNGV. In DNA, the CDR3 is TGTGCCAGCAGCGCGGGACAGGGGGCCTTCAATCAGCCCCAGCATTTT. Encoded protein: CASSAGQGAFNQPQHF.

The chain links TRBV2 to TRBJ2-1, with 7 positions matching TRBD2. V shed 4 bases, J shed 6 bases, and the junction held 15 bases outside the gene matches. CDR1 and CDR2 (germline): SNHLY, FYNNEI. CDR3 length: 17 amino acids. CDR3 DNA: TGTGCCAGCAGTGTGGTGGGCGGGAGCTCCTGGCCCAATGAGCAGTTCTTC. It specifies CASSVVGGSSWPNEQFF. The variable domain in full, with the rest retrieved from reference TRBV2 and TRBJ2-1, is EPEVTQTPSHQVTQMGQEVILRCVPISNHLYFYWYRQILGQKVEFLVSFYNNEISEKSEIFDDQFSVERPDGSNFTLKIRSTKLEDSAMYFCASSVVGGSSWPNEQFFGPGTRLTVL.

This clonotype was counted only a few times. V gene TRBV12-3 or TRBV12-4 combines with J gene TRBJ2-5; D gene ambiguous. CDR3 size: 14 residues. Between the trimmed V and J ends, which lost 6 bases and 2 bases, there was a span of 13 bases. CDR3 amino acids: CASSLSGAQETQYF. CDR3 in DNA: TGTGCCAGCAGCCTCTCAGGCGCACAAGAGACCCAGTACTTC.

V and J are TRBV20-1 and TRBJ2-3, with 13 positions matching TRBD2. Trimming at V came to 6 bases and at J to 6 bases, leaving 6 bases not matched to a gene. The CDR3 is 14 amino acids. Per germline, CDR1 DFQATT and CDR2 SNEGSKA (reference sequence). As DNA, the CDR3 is TGCAGTGCCACACTAGCGGGAGGGAAGGATACGCAGTATTTT. Translated: CSATLAGGKDTQYF.

This clonotype was picked up many times. The gene calls are TRBV2 and TRBJ2-1; TRBD2 matches at 7 bases. V trimming: 8 bases; J trimming: 8 bases; junction bases outside the gene matches: 15. CDR1 and CDR2 from the germline V gene are SNHLY and FYNNEI. The CDR3 contains 15 residues. DNA for the CDR3: TGTGCCAGCCGCCGGAGGGGCGGGAGCGGGGATGAGCAGTTCTTC. Protein sequence: CASRRRGGSGDEQFF.